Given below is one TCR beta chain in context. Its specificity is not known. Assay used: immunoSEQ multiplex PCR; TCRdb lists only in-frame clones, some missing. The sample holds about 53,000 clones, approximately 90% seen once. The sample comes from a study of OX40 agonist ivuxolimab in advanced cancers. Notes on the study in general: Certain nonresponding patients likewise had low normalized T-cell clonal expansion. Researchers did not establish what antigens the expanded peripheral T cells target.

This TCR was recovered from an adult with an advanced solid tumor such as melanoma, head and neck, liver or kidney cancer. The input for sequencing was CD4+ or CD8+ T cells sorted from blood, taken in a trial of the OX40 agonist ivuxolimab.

This chain's CDR3 is CASSIGGTYEQYF. CDR3 in DNA: TGTGCCAGTAGTATTGGAGGAACCTACGAGCAGTACTTC. The chain combines TRBV19 with TRBJ2-7; TRBD2 might be the D (5 bases). This CDR3 contains 13 residues. Germline V gene sequence: CDR1 LNHDA, CDR2 SQIVND (reference sequence). The V gene lost 3 bases and the J gene lost 2 bases, with 8 bases spanning the gap. Full variable domain (rest looked up from reference TRBV19 and TRBJ2-7): DGGITQSPKYLFRKEGQNVTLSCEQNLNHDAMYWYRQDPGQGLRLIYYSQIVNDFQKGDIAEGYSVSREKKESFPLTVTSAQKNPTAFYLCASSIGGTYEQYFGPGTRLTVT.